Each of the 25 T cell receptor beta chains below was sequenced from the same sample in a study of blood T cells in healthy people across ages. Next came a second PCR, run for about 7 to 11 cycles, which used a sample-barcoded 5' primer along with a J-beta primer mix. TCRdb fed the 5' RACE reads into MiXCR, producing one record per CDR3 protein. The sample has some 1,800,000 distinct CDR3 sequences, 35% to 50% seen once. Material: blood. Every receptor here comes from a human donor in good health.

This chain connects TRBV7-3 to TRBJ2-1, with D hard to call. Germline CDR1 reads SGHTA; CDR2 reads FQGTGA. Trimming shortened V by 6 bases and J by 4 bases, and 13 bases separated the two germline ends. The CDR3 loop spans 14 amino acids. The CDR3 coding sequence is TGTGCCAGCAGTTTATTGGACGGTTACAATGAGCAGTTCTTC. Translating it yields CASSLLDGYNEQFF.

CDR3 loop: CASSAPPGGQYF. In nucleotides, the CDR3 is TGTGCCAGCAGTGCCCCCCCAGGGGGCCAGTACTTC. The rearrangement links TRBV6-1 to TRBJ2-5, with 7 positions matching TRBD1. V was pared by 4 bases and J by 10 bases, with 6 bases of the junction left unmatched. Germline CDR1 is MNHNS and CDR2 is SASEGT. This CDR3 spans 12 amino acids.

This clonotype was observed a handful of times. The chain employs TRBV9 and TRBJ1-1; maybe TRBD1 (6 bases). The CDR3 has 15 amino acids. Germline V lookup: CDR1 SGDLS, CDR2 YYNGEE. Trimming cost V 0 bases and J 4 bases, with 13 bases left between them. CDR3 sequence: CASSVEPTGLTEAFF. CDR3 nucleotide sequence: TGTGCCAGCAGCGTAGAGCCGACAGGCCTCACTGAAGCTTTCTTT.

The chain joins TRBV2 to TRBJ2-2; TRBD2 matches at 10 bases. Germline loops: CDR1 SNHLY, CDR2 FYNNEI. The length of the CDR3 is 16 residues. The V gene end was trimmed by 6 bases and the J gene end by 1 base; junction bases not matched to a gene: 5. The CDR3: CASRPGTSVNTGELFF. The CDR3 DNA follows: TGTGCCAGCAGGCCCGGGACTAGCGTGAACACCGGGGAGCTGTTTTTT.

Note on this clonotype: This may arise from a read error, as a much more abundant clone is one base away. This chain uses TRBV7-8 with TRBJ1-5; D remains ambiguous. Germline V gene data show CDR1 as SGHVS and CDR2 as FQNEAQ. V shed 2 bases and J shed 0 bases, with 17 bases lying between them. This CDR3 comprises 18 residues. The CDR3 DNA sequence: TGTGCCAGCAGCTTACTCCCTCTGCCGGGTTTTAGCAATCAGCCCCAGCATTTT. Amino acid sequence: CASSLLPLPGFSNQPQHF.

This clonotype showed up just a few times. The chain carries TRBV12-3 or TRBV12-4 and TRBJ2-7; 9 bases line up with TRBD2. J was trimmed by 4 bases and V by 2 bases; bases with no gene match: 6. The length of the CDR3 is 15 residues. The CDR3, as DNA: TGTGCCAGCAGTTTAAGAGCTAGCGGGGTATACGAGCAGTACTTC. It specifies CASSLRASGVYEQYF.

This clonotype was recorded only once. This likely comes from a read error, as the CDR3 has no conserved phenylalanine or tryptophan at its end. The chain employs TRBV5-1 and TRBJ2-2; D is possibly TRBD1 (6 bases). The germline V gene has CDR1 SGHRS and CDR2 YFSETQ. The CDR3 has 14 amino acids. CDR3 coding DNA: TGCGCCAACAGCATGGGACAGAACACCGGGGAGCTGTTTTCT. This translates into CANSMGQNTGELFS.

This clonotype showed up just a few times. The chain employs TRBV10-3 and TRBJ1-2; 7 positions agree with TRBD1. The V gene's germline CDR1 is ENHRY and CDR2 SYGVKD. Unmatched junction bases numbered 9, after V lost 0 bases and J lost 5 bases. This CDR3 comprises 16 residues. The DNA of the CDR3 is TGTGCCATCAGTGAGTCTGGACCGGGACAGAAGTATGGCTACACCTTC. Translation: CAISESGPGQKYGYTF.

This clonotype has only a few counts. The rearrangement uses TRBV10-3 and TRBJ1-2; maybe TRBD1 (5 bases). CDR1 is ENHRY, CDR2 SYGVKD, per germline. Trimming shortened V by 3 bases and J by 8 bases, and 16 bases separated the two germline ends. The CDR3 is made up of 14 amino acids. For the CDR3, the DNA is TGTGCCATCAGTGAACCCAGGGAAGGGAGCGGCTACACCTTC. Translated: CAISEPREGSGYTF.

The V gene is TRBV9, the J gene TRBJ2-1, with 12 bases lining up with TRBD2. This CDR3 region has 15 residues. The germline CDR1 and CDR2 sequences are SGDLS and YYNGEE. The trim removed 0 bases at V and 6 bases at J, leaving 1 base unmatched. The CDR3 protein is CASSVVTSGGNEQFF. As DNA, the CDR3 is TGTGCCAGCAGCGTAGTGACTAGCGGGGGCAATGAGCAGTTCTTC.

As DNA, the CDR3 is TGCAGTGCCGGACTAGCGGCGCCCGGGATGGATACGCAGTATTTT. It translates to CSAGLAAPGMDTQYF. The chain employs TRBV20-1 and TRBJ2-3, with 10 bases that match TRBD2. The ends lost 6 bases at V and 6 bases at J; junction bases unmatched: 12. The CDR3 length is 15 residues. CDR1 is DFQATT and CDR2 is SNEGSKA in the germline V gene (reference sequence).

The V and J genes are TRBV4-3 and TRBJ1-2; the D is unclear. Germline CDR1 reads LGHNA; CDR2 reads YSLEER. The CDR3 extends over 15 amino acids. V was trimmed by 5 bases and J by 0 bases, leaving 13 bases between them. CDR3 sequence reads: CASSSVGLANYGYTF. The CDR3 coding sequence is TGCGCCAGCAGCTCTGTGGGTTTAGCTAACTATGGCTACACCTTC.

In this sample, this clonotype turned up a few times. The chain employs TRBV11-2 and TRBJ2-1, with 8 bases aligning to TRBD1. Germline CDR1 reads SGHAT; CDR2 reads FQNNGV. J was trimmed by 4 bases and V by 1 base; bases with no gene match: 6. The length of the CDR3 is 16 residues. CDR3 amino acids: CASSLAATGAYNEQFF. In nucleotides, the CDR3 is TGTGCCAGCAGCTTAGCCGCGACAGGGGCATACAATGAGCAGTTCTTC.

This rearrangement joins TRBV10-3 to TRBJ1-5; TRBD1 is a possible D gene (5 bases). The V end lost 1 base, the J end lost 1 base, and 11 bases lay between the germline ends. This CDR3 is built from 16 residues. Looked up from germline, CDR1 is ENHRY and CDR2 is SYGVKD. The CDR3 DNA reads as TGTGCCATCAGTGAGTATCAGGGTAGAAGCAATCAGCCCCAGCATTTT. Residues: CAISEYQGRSNQPQHF.

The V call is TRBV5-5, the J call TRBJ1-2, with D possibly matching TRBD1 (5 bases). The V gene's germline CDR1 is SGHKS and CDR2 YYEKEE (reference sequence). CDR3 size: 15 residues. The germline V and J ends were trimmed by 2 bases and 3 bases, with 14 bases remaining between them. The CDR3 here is CASSLGLRDYYGYTF. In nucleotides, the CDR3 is TGTGCCAGCAGCTTAGGGCTGAGGGACTACTATGGCTACACCTTC.

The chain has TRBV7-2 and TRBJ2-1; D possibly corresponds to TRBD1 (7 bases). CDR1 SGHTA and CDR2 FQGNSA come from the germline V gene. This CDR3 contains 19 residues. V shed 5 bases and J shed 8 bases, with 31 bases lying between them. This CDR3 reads CASSPIWGPRRGPRDEQFF. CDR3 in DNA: TGTGCCAGCAGCCCCATATGGGGGCCCAGGAGGGGGCCGAGGGATGAGCAGTTCTTC.

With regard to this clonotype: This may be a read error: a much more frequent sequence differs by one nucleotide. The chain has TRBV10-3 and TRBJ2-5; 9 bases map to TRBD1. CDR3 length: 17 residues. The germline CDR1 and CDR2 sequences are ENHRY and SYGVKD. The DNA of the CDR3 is TGTGCCGTCAGTGAGGATTGGGACAGGGACTTCCAAGAGACCCAGTACTTC. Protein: CAVSEDWDRDFQETQYF.

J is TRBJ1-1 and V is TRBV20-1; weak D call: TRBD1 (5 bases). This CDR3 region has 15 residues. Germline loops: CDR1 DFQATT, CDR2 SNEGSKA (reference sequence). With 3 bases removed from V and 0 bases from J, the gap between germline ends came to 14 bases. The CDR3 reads CSARSREIVNTEAFF. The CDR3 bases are TGCAGTGCTAGGTCCAGGGAGATAGTGAACACTGAAGCTTTCTTT.

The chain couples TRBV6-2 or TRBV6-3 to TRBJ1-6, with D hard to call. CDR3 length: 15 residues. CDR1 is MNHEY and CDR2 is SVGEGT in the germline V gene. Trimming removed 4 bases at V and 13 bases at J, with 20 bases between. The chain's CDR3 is CASSSTGSGFSPLHF. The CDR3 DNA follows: TGTGCCAGCAGTTCTACCGGATCGGGGTTTTCCCCCCTCCACTTT.

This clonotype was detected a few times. This CDR3 reads CASTLRGRNYGYTF. The CDR3 bases are TGTGCCAGCACCCTTCGGGGGCGAAACTATGGCTACACCTTC. V and J are TRBV28 and TRBJ1-2; possible D gene TRBD1, 6 bases. Germline CDR1 and CDR2: MDHEN and SYDVKM. V lost 7 bases, J lost 2 bases, and 14 bases lay in between. The CDR3 extends over 14 amino acids.

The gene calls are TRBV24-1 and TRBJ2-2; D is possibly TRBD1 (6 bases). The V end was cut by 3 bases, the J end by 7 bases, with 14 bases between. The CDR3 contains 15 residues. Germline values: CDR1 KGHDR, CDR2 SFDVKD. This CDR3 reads CATSDAYRENGELFF. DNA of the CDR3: TGTGCCACCAGTGATGCATACAGGGAGAACGGGGAGCTGTTTTTT.

For the CDR3, the DNA is TGCAGTGCCACCCCTCAAGCGGCGATCCAAGAGACCCAGTACTTC. It specifies CSATPQAAIQETQYF. This chain links TRBV20-1 with TRBJ2-5; tentatively, D is TRBD2 (5 bases). CDR3 length: 15 residues. The V end was cut by 6 bases, the J end by 1 base, with 18 bases between. The germline CDR1 and CDR2 sequences are DFQATT and SNEGSKA (reference sequence).

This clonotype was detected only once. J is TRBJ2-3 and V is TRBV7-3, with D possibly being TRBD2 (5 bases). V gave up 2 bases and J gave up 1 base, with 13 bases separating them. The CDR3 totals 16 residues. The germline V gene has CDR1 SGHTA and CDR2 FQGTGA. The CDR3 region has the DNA TGTGCCAGCAGCTTAGGCCTAGCTCATGGCACAGATACGCAGTATTTT. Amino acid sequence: CASSLGLAHGTDTQYF.

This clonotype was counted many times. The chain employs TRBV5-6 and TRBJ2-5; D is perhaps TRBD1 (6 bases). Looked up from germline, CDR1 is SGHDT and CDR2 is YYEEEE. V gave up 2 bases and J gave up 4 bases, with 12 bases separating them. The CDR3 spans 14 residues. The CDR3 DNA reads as TGTGCCAGCAGCTTTTCTACAGGGCGAGAGACCCAGTACTTC. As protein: CASSFSTGRETQYF.

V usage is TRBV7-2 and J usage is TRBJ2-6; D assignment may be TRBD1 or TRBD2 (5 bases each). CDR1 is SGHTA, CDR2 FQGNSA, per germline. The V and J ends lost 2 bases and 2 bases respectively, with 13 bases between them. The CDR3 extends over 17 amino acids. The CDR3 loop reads CASSLKGTVTGANVLTF. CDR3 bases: TGTGCCAGCAGCTTAAAGGGGACGGTAACTGGGGCCAACGTCCTGACTTTC. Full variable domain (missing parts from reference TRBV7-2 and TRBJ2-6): GAGVSQSPSNKVTEKGKDVELRCDPISGHTALYWYRQSLGQGLEFLIYFQGNSAPDKSGLPSDRFSAERTGGSVSTLTIQRTQQEDSAVYLCASSLKGTVTGANVLTFGAGSRLTVL.